This T cell receptor beta chain was captured by sequencing in a study of blood T cell repertoires in COVID-19. Across the study: Both acute and convalescent COVID-19 samples were obtained from the United States, Italy and Spain.

All enrollees were roughly 18 to 90 years old and from some 24 US areas. Among Cohort 3 donors, those recovered had two negative PCRs, clearance, or symptom resolution. TCRdb's copy holds only in-frame clones and misses some; the assay was immunoSEQ multiplex PCR. The table has under 200,000 clones, 70% to 85% seen once. V trimming: 0 bases; J trimming: 6 bases; junction bases outside the gene matches: 3. CDR3 length: 15 residues. CDR1 is SGDLS and CDR2 is YYNGEE in the germline V gene. What was sequenced was PBMCs or T cells enriched from blood (not recorded which). This chain joins TRBV9 and TRBJ1-6; 7 nucleotides agree with TRBD1. This clonotype originated in a man between 45 and 60 years old who had recovered from COVID-19. The CDR3 here is CASSVGQGGNSPLHF. In DNA, the CDR3 is TGTGCCAGCAGCGTAGGACAGGGCGGTAATTCACCCCTCCACTTT. The full variable domain, with the rest looked up from reference TRBV9 and TRBJ1-6, is DSGVTQTPKHLITATGQRVTLRCSPRSGDLSVYWYQQSLDQGLQFLIQYYNGEERAKGNILERFSAQQFPDLHSELNLSSLELGDSALYFCASSVGQGGNSPLHFGNGTRLTVT.